The 11 T cell receptor beta chains below all came from one sample that was sequenced in a study of beta chain features in type 1 diabetes. Study-wide findings and caveats: A moderate, significant TCRB CDR3 shortening appeared in type 1 diabetes across four CD4+ subsets.

The study reverse transcribed the entire isolated RNA, so it sequenced expressed TCRB transcripts. Clones were read by immunoSEQ multiplex PCR, and TCRdb kept only the in-frame ones, dropping some. The table records approximately 170,000 clones, around 7.9% of them present only once. These receptors' antigens are unknown. The sequenced sample was central memory CD4+ T cells from blood. These receptors were taken from a man aged 18 to 29 with type 1 diabetes.

The chain employs TRBV5-4 and TRBJ2-6; 11 bases agree with TRBD1. From germline, CDR1 is SGHNT and CDR2 YYREEE (reference sequence). With 3 bases clipped from V and 3 bases from J, the junction kept 5 bases outside the gene matches. The length of the CDR3 is 17 residues. The DNA for the CDR3 is TGTGCCAGCAGCTCCGGACAGGGGGCCTTTGGGGCCAACGTCCTGACTTTC. It yields the protein CASSSGQGAFGANVLTF.

This clone was observed a handful of times. The chain couples TRBV29-1 to TRBJ2-7; 8 bases agree with TRBD1. The CDR3 spans 12 residues. J gave up 0 bases and V 7 bases, and 2 bases lay outside the gene matches. Germline loops: CDR1 SQVTM, CDR2 ANQGSEA. The CDR3 reads CSATGDSYEQYF. The CDR3 bases are TGCAGCGCGACAGGGGACTCCTACGAGCAGTACTTC.

V usage is TRBV28 and J usage is TRBJ1-2; weak D call: TRBD1 (6 bases). The germline V gene encodes CDR1 MDHEN and CDR2 SYDVKM. Trimming took 6 bases from V and 6 from J, leaving 14 bases between them. The CDR3 runs 13 residues. The CDR3 DNA follows: TGTGCCAGCAGGATTGGCAGGGGACATGGCTACACCTTC. This codes for CASRIGRGHGYTF.

This chain uses TRBV28 with TRBJ2-7; 7 bases match TRBD1. The V segment lost 6 bases and the J segment 2 bases; nucleotides outside the gene matches: 7. CDR1 and CDR2 from the germline V gene are MDHEN and SYDVKM. CDR3 length equals 14 residues. The DNA of the CDR3 is TGTGCCAGCAGATTGGGACAGCCCACCTACGAGCAGTACTTC. This translates into CASRLGQPTYEQYF.

The chain carries TRBV29-1 and TRBJ1-1; tentative D call: TRBD1 (6 bases). CDR1 SQVTM and CDR2 ANQGSEA come from the germline V gene. This CDR3 spans 12 amino acids. Deletions cut 6 bases from V and 4 bases from J, with 12 bases between. CDR3 DNA sequence: TGCAGCGTCGCAGGGGATAGCACTGAAGCTTTCTTT. Its protein product is CSVAGDSTEAFF.

The chain recombines TRBV7-8 with TRBJ1-1, with D possibly TRBD1 on 6 matching bases. The CDR3 is made up of 13 amino acids. Germline V lookup: CDR1 SGHVS, CDR2 FQNEAQ. V lost 5 bases and J lost 2, with 9 bases in between. CDR3 sequence (DNA): TGTGCCAGCAGCGCGACAGGAAACACTGAAGCTTTCTTT. Protein sequence: CASSATGNTEAFF.

V usage is TRBV4-3 and J usage is TRBJ2-6; D remains ambiguous. The germline gives CDR1 LGHNA, CDR2 YSLEER. The CDR3 sequence is 20 residues long. V lost 0 bases and J 0 bases, leaving 18 bases between the germline ends. The CDR3 is CASSQEGGGLLLSGANVLTF. DNA of the CDR3: TGCGCCAGCAGCCAAGAAGGTGGCGGCCTCCTGCTCTCTGGGGCCAACGTCCTGACTTTC.

This clone occurred a few times. CDR3 protein: CASSTQGAGTGELFF. CDR3 sequence (DNA): TGTGCCAGCAGTACACAGGGGGCGGGCACCGGGGAGCTGTTTTTT. The chain is built from TRBV7-2 and TRBJ2-2; 9 nucleotides agree with TRBD1. The length of the CDR3 is 15 residues. CDR1 is SGHTA and CDR2 is FQGNSA in the germline V gene. J gave up 4 bases and V 6 bases, and 6 bases lay outside the gene matches.

There are many counts of this clone. The chain combines TRBV28 with TRBJ2-5, with TRBD1 identical over 7 bases. The germline CDR1 and CDR2 sequences are MDHEN and SYDVKM. V trimming: 5 bases; J trimming: 6 bases; junction bases outside the gene matches: 6. The CDR3 consists of 13 residues. CDR3 loop: CASSPRDRQTQYF. Here the CDR3 DNA reads TGTGCCAGCAGTCCCCGGGACAGACAGACCCAGTACTTC. Based on the CDR3 plus reference TRBV28 and TRBJ2-5, the full variable domain is DVKVTQSSRYLVKRTGEKVFLECVQDMDHENMFWYRQDPGLGLRLIYFSYDVKMKEKGDIPEGYSVSREKKERFSLILESASTNQTSMYLCASSPRDRQTQYFGPGTRLLVL.

As regards this clone: The sample has other DNA sequences that encode this CDR3 too. The chain couples TRBV5-4 to TRBJ2-5; TRBD2 might be the D (6 bases). This CDR3 region has 14 residues. CDR1 is SGHNT and CDR2 is YYREEE in the germline V gene (reference sequence). V was shortened by 0 bases and J by 5 bases, with 11 bases between the two germline ends. The CDR3 spells CASSLGGGTETQYF. DNA for the CDR3: TGTGCCAGCAGCTTGGGTGGAGGGACGGAGACCCAGTACTTC.

The chain is built from TRBV27 and TRBJ1-2; 9 bases match TRBD1. CDR1 and CDR2 (germline): MNHEY, SMNVEV (reference sequence). V lost 6 bases to trimming and J lost 3 bases; unmatched junction nucleotides: 2. The CDR3 contains 13 residues. The CDR3 DNA sequence: TGTGCCAGCAGGGGGGACAGGGACTATGGCTACACCTTC. Translation: CASRGDRDYGYTF.